Detailed here is one TCR beta chain. The antigen remains unidentified. This sample was taken from a study of vaccination and CD4 T cells after COVID-19. Study background: Stimulation used overlapping spike peptides from SARS-CoV-2, HCoV-NL63, HCoV-OC43 and HCoV-229E. Study-wide findings and caveats: The study found that a median about 90% of reactive clones in convalescent patients appeared only post-vaccination.

Noted treatment: roughly ten-day PBMC culture with coronavirus spike peptide pools or control peptides (ViraFEST assay). The Oncomine TCR Beta short-read assay sequenced DNA from cultured CD4+ T cells. Using its own MiXCR run on the PCR reads, TCRdb lists one record per CDR3 protein. The profile shows roughly 20,000 distinct CDR3 sequences, roughly 56% of them singletons. The V and J ends lost 10 bases and 2 bases respectively, with 10 bases between them. This CDR3 spans 12 amino acids. Germline V gene data show CDR1 as MNHNS and CDR2 as SASEGT. The sample consisted of CD4+ T cells from blood, cultured in vitro. J is TRBJ2-3 and V is TRBV6-1; a possible D gene is TRBD1 (6 bases). This receptor was taken from a human donor who had recovered from COVID-19. In DNA form, the CDR3 reads TGTGCCAACAGGGCACCCACAGATACGCAGTATTTT. This encodes CANRAPTDTQYF.